Listed below are T cell receptor beta chains from one sample, sequenced in a study of shared T cell receptors in the human thymus. Data came from immunoSEQ multiplex PCR; TCRdb stores just in-frame clones and leaves some out. The repertoire has over 350,000 clones, 85% to 95% of them found once; the top ten carry 0.02%. The sequenced sample consisted of thymocytes. The receptors were sampled from a human donor. Both conserved end residues are part of each CDR3. Each record gives: CDR3 DNA, CDR3 protein, D gene, J gene, clone size, V gene. D genes are given only for firm matches. Expanded clones are given a class, and other clones once, few, many or no size at all.

TGTGCCAGCAGTTATTCTGCTGGGACCGCTGACTACACCTTC | CASSYSAGTADYTF | - | TRBJ1-2 | - | TRBV6-5
TGTGCCATCAGCAAGGGACAGCTCAACACTGAAGCTTTCTTT | CAISKGQLNTEAFF | TRBD1 | TRBJ1-1 | - | TRBV10-3
TGTGCCAGCAGTGAATCCTCTCTTGTCACCGGGGAGCTGTTTTTT | CASSESSLVTGELFF | - | TRBJ2-2 | - | TRBV6-1
TGTGCCAGTAGTTCGGGACAGGCTTGGTACTTC | CASSSGQAWYF | TRBD1 | TRBJ2-7 | - | TRBV19
TGTGCCAGCAGCCCGTCTAATACGCAGTATTTT | CASSPSNTQYF | - | TRBJ2-3 | - | TRBV13
TGTGCTAGTGAAGGACAGGTCATTCCTCGAGGCAAAAACATTCAGTACTTC | CASEGQVIPRGKNIQYF | TRBD1 | TRBJ2-4 | - | TRBV12-5
TGTGCCAGCAGTTTACCCCCGGGAACCAACTATGGCTACACCTTC | CASSLPPGTNYGYTF | - | TRBJ1-2 | - | TRBV28
TGCGCCAGCAGCTGGGACGGACAGGGATACGAGCAGTACTTC | CASSWDGQGYEQYF | TRBD1 | TRBJ2-7 | - | TRBV5-1
TGTGCCAGCAGCCAAGATTTGAAAGGGGTTGGACAGCCCCAGCATTTT | CASSQDLKGVGQPQHF | - | TRBJ1-5 | - | TRBV4-2
TGTGCCAGCGGAACGGGGACAGGACCTTCCTACGAGCAGTACTTC | CASGTGTGPSYEQYF | TRBD1 | TRBJ2-7 | - | TRBV11-2
TGTGCCAGCAGCGGAAGGGGGGGACCTGGTGGCTACACCTTC | CASSGRGGPGGYTF | - | TRBJ1-2 | once | TRBV7-9
TGTGCCAGCAGTTCCTTGGGACTAGCGGGACGCTATCAAGAGACCCAGTACTTC | CASSSLGLAGRYQETQYF | TRBD2 | TRBJ2-5 | - | TRBV7-4
TGTGCCAGCAGCTCAGAGGGGCTATGGGAGACCCAGTACTTC | CASSSEGLWETQYF | - | TRBJ2-5 | - | TRBV7-9
TGTGCCAGCAGCGTACAGCCCCGCGCGAACACCGGGGAGCTGTTTTTT | CASSVQPRANTGELFF | - | TRBJ2-2 | - | TRBV9
TGCAGCGGACGACGTGCGGATGGGTACGAGCAGTACTTC | CSGRRADGYEQYF | - | TRBJ2-7 | - | TRBV29-1
TGTGCCAGCAGCTTGTTTGCGGTCACGAGTCTTGGCTATGGCTACACCTTC | CASSLFAVTSLGYGYTF | - | TRBJ1-2 | - | TRBV5-6
TGTGCCAGCAGCCCCGCCGTGAGGAACACTGAAGCTTTCTTT | CASSPAVRNTEAFF | - | TRBJ1-1 | - | TRBV13
TGTGCCACCAGCAGAGATCGGGTAAATACTGAAGCTTTCTTT | CATSRDRVNTEAFF | - | TRBJ1-1 | - | TRBV15
TGTGCCAGCAGCTTAATTAGTAATAGTGGCTACACCTTC | CASSLISNSGYTF | - | TRBJ1-2 | - | TRBV7-9
TGTGCCAGCAGCTTAGACGGAAATCGAGGGGGAGCAACTAATGAAAAACTGTTTTTT | CASSLDGNRGGATNEKLFF | - | TRBJ1-4 | - | TRBV7-8